This TCR beta chain was recorded in a study of T-cell reconstitution after alpha-beta-depleted transplantation in children. Preparation of the TCRbeta library used unique molecular identifiers. TCRdb passed the PCR reads through MiXCR, listing each CDR3 protein once. The sample carries some 290,000 distinct CDR3 sequences, over 8% recorded once. This clonotype has a count of ten or more. The V and J ends lost 1 base and 8 bases respectively, with 14 bases between them. CDR1 is LGHDT and CDR2 is YNNKEL in the germline V gene (reference sequence). The CDR3 runs to 14 residues. The material sequenced was PBMCs from the stem cell graft donor, taken from the stem cell graft. This sequence originates from a human donor who donated a stem cell graft to a child with SCID. The chain carries TRBV3-1 and TRBJ1-1, with D hard to call. CDR3 bases: TGTGCCAGCAGCCAAGGTTCTGGCTTTGGGGAAGCTTTCTTT. It codes for CASSQGSGFGEAFF.